This TCR beta chain derives from a study of T cells in Graves' hyperthyroidism and ophthalmopathy. CDR3 size: 12 residues. Germline values: CDR1 PRHDT, CDR2 FYEKMQ (reference sequence). Trimming took off 1 base at V and 9 bases at J, with 7 bases between the two ends. This clonotype turned up a few times. Amplified TCR beta CDR3 regions came from RNA transcripts. TCR CDR3 regions were first amplified by RT-PCR with HTBI primers. One entry per CDR3 protein results from TCRdb running MiXCR on the multiplex PCR reads. The sample includes about 520,000 distinct CDR3 sequences, around 21% of them seen just once.

Sequences were obtained from blood. The clonotype originates from a man aged 18 to 29 with Graves' hyperthyroidism. The chain links TRBV13 to TRBJ2-1, with D hard to call. For the CDR3, the DNA is TGTGCCAGCAGCTTAGCAGCGCTTGAGCAGTTCTTC. This gives the protein CASSLAALEQFF.